Listed below are T cell receptor beta chains from one sample, sequenced in a study of blood T cell repertoires in COVID-19. Some clones are missing from TCRdb's copy, which holds only in-frame ones; the method was immunoSEQ multiplex PCR. The repertoire holds under 100,000 clones, with about 90% as singletons. The source material was peripheral blood. The source is a human donor in a cohort sampled during active COVID-19. Each CDR3 is given with its conserved first and last residue. The D gene is left open where the match is weak. Only part of the rows carry a size: once, few, many, or a class if the clone is expanded.

CASSPRDTKEGNTIYF,TGTGCCAGCTCACCAAGGGACACCAAGGAAGGAAACACCATATATTTT,-,TRBV18,TRBJ1-3,once
CASRPTETDTQYF,TGTGCCAGTAGACCAACAGAGACAGATACGCAGTATTTT,-,TRBV19,TRBJ2-3,-
CASSLQGGTEAFF,TGCGCCAGCAGCTTGCAGGGCGGCACTGAAGCTTTCTTT,-,TRBV5-1,TRBJ1-1,-
CAILGQGNSGYTF,TGTGCCATCCTGGGACAGGGAAACTCGGGCTACACCTTC,TRBD1,TRBV10-3,TRBJ1-2,-
CASNADRARATNEKLFF,TGTGCCAGCAACGCGGACAGGGCCCGTGCAACTAATGAAAAACTGTTTTTT,TRBD1,TRBV28,TRBJ1-4,-
CASRQGTSGGPGEQFF,TGTGCCAGCAGACAGGGGACTAGCGGGGGGCCCGGCGAGCAGTTCTTC,TRBD2,TRBV7-3,TRBJ2-1,-
CASSPGQGAIYGYTF,TGTGCCAGCAGCCCCGGACAGGGGGCGATCTATGGCTACACCTTC,TRBD1,TRBV14,TRBJ1-2,-
CASSRRGGYATDTQYF,TGTGCCAGCAGCCGGCGCGGGGGATATGCGACAGATACGCAGTATTTT,TRBD2,TRBV7-6,TRBJ2-3,once
CASSGQTNGYTF,TGTGCCAGCAGCGGACAGACCAATGGCTACACCTTC,-,TRBV27,TRBJ1-2,-
CASSPRWRESGELFF,TGTGCCAGCTCACCACGGTGGCGGGAGTCCGGGGAGCTGTTTTTT,TRBD2,TRBV18,TRBJ2-2,-
CASSQVWAGRNTIYF,TGTGCCAGCAGCCAAGTGTGGGCAGGGCGAAACACCATATATTTT,-,TRBV3-1/TRBV3-2,TRBJ1-3,-
CASSLGGQQETQYF,TGTGCCAGCAGCTTGGGGGGGCAGCAAGAGACCCAGTACTTC,-,TRBV13,TRBJ2-5,-
CASSFRGTGELFF,TGCGCCAGCAGCTTCAGGGGCACCGGGGAGCTGTTTTTT,-,TRBV4-1,TRBJ2-2,-
CASSFYGHANTGELFF,TGTGCCAGCAGCTTCTACGGACACGCGAACACCGGGGAGCTGTTTTTT,-,TRBV5-5,TRBJ2-2,-
CASSIGGGEWSYEQYF,TGTGCCAGTAGTATAGGGGGCGGGGAATGGTCCTACGAGCAGTACTTC,-,TRBV19,TRBJ2-7,-
CASGPQLTSLHTGELFF,TGTGCCAGCGGACCTCAGCTGACTAGTTTACACACCGGGGAGCTGTTTTTT,-,TRBV9,TRBJ2-2,-
CASSLTGGQGADEQYF,TGTGCCAGCAGCTTAACCGGGGGACAGGGGGCCGACGAGCAGTACTTC,TRBD1,TRBV7-3,TRBJ2-7,-
CASSDRGYSNTEAFF,TGTGCCAGCAGCGACAGGGGGTATTCGAACACTGAAGCTTTCTTT,TRBD1,TRBV5-6,TRBJ1-1,-
CASSQGSGGRSYEQYF,TGTGCCAGCAGCCAGGGTAGCGGGGGGAGATCCTACGAGCAGTACTTC,TRBD2,TRBV3-1/TRBV3-2,TRBJ2-7,-